At least ten counts were recorded for the clone carrying this T cell receptor beta chain. The source of the sample is a study of response to subunit inactivated influenza vaccine. The V and J ends lost 5 bases and 0 bases, in that order; junction bases with no gene match: 7. The CDR3 loop spans 18 amino acids. Germline loops: CDR1 ENHRY, CDR2 SYGVKD. One entry per CDR3 protein, called by TCRdb with MiXCR from the RT-PCR reads. The sample lists some 520,000 distinct CDR3 sequences; more than 15% were seen once. The specimen was CD4+ T cells sorted from PBMCs, collected 23 months after vaccination. The V and J genes are TRBV10-3 and TRBJ2-6, with TRBD1 matching 10 bases. This receptor was obtained from a man aged 50-75 years who received an inactivated influenza vaccine. The DNA of the CDR3 is TGTGCCATCAGTTCTCGTCGGACAGGGGGCTCTGGGGCCAACGTCCTGACTTTC. Translated: CAISSRRTGGSGANVLTF.